This T cell receptor (beta chain) was sequenced during a study of CD8 T cells in Susac syndrome. The RNA input was roughly 0.45 to 1 ug, and it was reverse transcribed with random hexamers. With immunoSEQ multiplex PCR, TCR beta CDR3 was amplified across 54 Vbeta and 13 Jbeta. TCRdb used MiXCR to reprocess the immunoSEQ multiplex PCR reads, holding one entry per CDR3 protein. The profile shows roughly 150,000 distinct CDR3 sequences, approximately 96% of them singletons. The authors sequenced TCR beta from blood CD8+ and CD4+ T cells. Per the germline V gene, CDR1 is MNHEY and CDR2 is SVGEGT. The V end lost 0 bases, the J end lost 1 base, and 6 bases lay between the germline ends. The CDR3 covers 14 residues.

Material: CD8+ T cells from PBMCs. This chain connects TRBV6-2 or TRBV6-3 to TRBJ1-1; D is undetermined. The TCR was taken from a human donor with multiple sclerosis. This CDR3 is CASSYSGSNTEAFF. As DNA, the CDR3 is TGTGCCAGCAGTTACTCGGGGTCGAACACTGAAGCTTTCTTT.